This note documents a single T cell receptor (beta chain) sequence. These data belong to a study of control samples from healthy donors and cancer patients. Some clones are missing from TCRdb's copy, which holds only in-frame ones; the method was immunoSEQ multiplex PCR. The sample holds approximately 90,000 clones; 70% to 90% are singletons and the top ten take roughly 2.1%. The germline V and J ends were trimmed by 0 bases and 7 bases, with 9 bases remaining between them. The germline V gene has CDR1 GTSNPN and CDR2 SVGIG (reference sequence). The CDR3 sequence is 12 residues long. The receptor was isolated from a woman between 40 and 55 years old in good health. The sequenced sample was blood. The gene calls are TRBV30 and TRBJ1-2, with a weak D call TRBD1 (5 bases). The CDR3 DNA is TGTGCCTGGAGTGTAAGAGGGGCTGGCTACACCTTC. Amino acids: CAWSVRGAGYTF.